These 12 T cell receptor beta chains originate from one sample sequenced in a study of cytomegalovirus exposure and HLA in healthy donors. The primer mix had 60 Vbeta and 13 Jbeta primers. Profiling relied on immunoSEQ multiplex PCR, and the TCRdb table lists in-frame clones only, not all of them. This sample contains some 55,000 clones. Sequencing was performed on PBMCs. The receptors originated from a man between 18 and 29 years old in good health and CMV-seropositive.

The CDR3 DNA is TGCGCCAGCAGCCCGCGGACTAGCGGGAACAATGAGCAGTTCTTC. Translating it yields CASSPRTSGNNEQFF. The V and J genes are TRBV5-1 and TRBJ2-1; 12 bases fit TRBD2. The CDR3 runs to 15 residues. V shed 4 bases and J 5 bases; nucleotides not matched to a gene: 4. CDR1 is SGHRS, CDR2 YFSETQ, per germline.

The V call is TRBV4-2, the J call TRBJ2-7; possibly TRBD1 for D (6 bases). The germline V and J ends were trimmed by 5 bases and 4 bases, with 15 bases remaining between them. The CDR3 contains 14 residues. Germline assignment: CDR1 LGHNA and CDR2 YNFKEQ. This CDR3 reads CASSNTGQFYEQYF. CDR3 nucleotides: TGTGCCAGCAGCAACACAGGACAGTTTTACGAGCAGTACTTC.

The V and J genes are TRBV18 and TRBJ2-1, with TRBD2 matching 10 bases. The ends lost 4 bases at V and 6 bases at J; junction bases unmatched: 18. Germline loops: CDR1 KGHSH, CDR2 LQKENI. The length of the CDR3 is 19 residues. CDR3 sequence (DNA): TGTGCCAGCTCACTGAGAGGGACTAGCGCTATCAAAGGGGGCAATGAGCAGTTCTTC. Its protein is CASSLRGTSAIKGGNEQFF.

The chain's CDR3 is CSVEDRTGASYEQYF. CDR3 DNA sequence: TGCAGCGTTGAAGATAGGACAGGAGCAAGCTACGAGCAGTACTTC. The gene calls are TRBV29-1 and TRBJ2-5; TRBD1 agrees at 7 bases. The J call may not be correct, given that the DNA end is closer to TRBJ2-7. This CDR3 comprises 15 residues. Germline V gene lookup returns CDR1 SQVTM and CDR2 ANQGSEA.

The V gene is TRBV2, the J gene TRBJ2-1, with D unresolved. This CDR3 spans 15 amino acids. The V end was cut by 6 bases, the J end by 0 bases, with 12 bases between. Germline lookup yields CDR1 SNHLY and CDR2 FYNNEI. CDR3 sequence: CASSTRLSSYNEQFF. Written as DNA, the CDR3 is TGTGCCAGCAGCACTCGACTCAGCTCCTACAATGAGCAGTTCTTC. The full variable domain, completed using reference TRBV2 and TRBJ2-1, is EPEVTQTPSHQVTQMGQEVILRCVPISNHLYFYWYRQILGQKVEFLVSFYNNEISEKSEIFDDQFSVERPDGSNFTLKIRSTKLEDSAMYFCASSTRLSSYNEQFFGPGTRLTVL.

V is TRBV10-3 and J is TRBJ2-3, with D maybe TRBD1 (6 bases). The CDR3 is 15 amino acids. V lost 0 bases and J 1 base, leaving 8 bases between the germline ends. The germline CDR1 and CDR2 sequences are ENHRY and SYGVKD. Here the CDR3 DNA reads TGTGCCATCAGTGAGTCTTCAGGGGGCACAGATACGCAGTATTTT. Translating it yields CAISESSGGTDTQYF.

V is TRBV5-4 and J is TRBJ1-2; possibly TRBD1 for D (6 bases). CDR3 size: 16 residues. CDR1 is SGHNT, CDR2 YYREEE, per germline (reference sequence). The V and J ends lost 4 bases and 4 bases respectively, with 20 bases between them. The CDR3 nucleotides read TGTGCCAGCAGCAACCGGGACACTGATTTTATCTATGGCTACACCTTC. Translation gives CASSNRDTDFIYGYTF.

V is TRBV7-2 and J is TRBJ2-3; D is possibly TRBD2 (5 bases). This CDR3 spans 16 amino acids. Germline assignment: CDR1 SGHTA and CDR2 FQGNSA. Trimming removed 1 base at V and 3 bases at J, with 14 bases between. CDR3 region: CASSLGSGPPTDTQYF. The CDR3 DNA reads as TGTGCCAGCAGCTTAGGCAGCGGCCCCCCGACAGATACGCAGTATTTT.

V is TRBV5-6 and J is TRBJ1-1, with D unclear. The germline V and J ends were trimmed by 0 bases and 5 bases, with 17 bases remaining between them. There are 16 residues in the CDR3. CDR1 is SGHDT and CDR2 is YYEEEE in the germline V gene. For the CDR3, the DNA is TGTGCCAGCAGCTTGGTTGTCGCCTCCAGTGCAACTGAAGCTTTCTTT. Its protein product is CASSLVVASSATEAFF.

The V and J genes are TRBV9 and TRBJ2-1; D uncertain. The V end was cut by 7 bases, the J end by 3 bases, with 14 bases between. CDR3 size: 14 residues. CDR1 SGDLS and CDR2 YYNGEE come from the germline V gene. DNA of the CDR3: TGTGCCAGCCAGGCCCTCCCTGGCTACAATGAGCAGTTCTTC. Translated, it gives CASQALPGYNEQFF.

The CDR3 DNA reads TGTGCCAGCAGCCCTACCCCGGGAGATACGCAGTATTTT. This gives the protein CASSPTPGDTQYF. This sequence joins TRBV9 and TRBJ2-3; D gene uncertain. The CDR3 is made up of 13 amino acids. Trimming removed 4 bases at V and 5 bases at J, with 11 bases between. The germline V gene has CDR1 SGDLS and CDR2 YYNGEE.

This chain joins TRBV5-1 and TRBJ1-6; the D gene is possibly TRBD1 (6 bases). Germline V gives CDR1 SGHRS, CDR2 YFSETQ. V gave up 3 bases and J gave up 7 bases, with 11 bases separating them. The length of the CDR3 is 14 residues. The CDR3 sequence is CASSSQGRNSPLHF. CDR3 DNA: TGCGCCAGCAGCTCACAGGGAAGGAATTCACCCCTCCACTTT.